This TCR beta chain was retrieved from a study of cytomegalovirus exposure and HLA in healthy donors. The ends lost 6 bases at V and 0 bases at J; junction bases unmatched: 10. CDR1 and CDR2 (germline): SNHLY, FYNNEI. The CDR3 has 19 amino acids. TCRdb's copy holds only in-frame clones and misses some; the assay was immunoSEQ multiplex PCR. The profile shows more than 100,000 clones, about nine tenths of them singletons. The receptor comes from a man aged 25-40 years in good health and CMV-seronegative. The source material was PBMCs. This chain links TRBV2 with TRBJ2-6; TRBD1 matches at 11 bases. CDR3 sequence reads: CASRGGDRGAHSGANVLTF. The DNA for the CDR3 is TGTGCCAGCAGGGGCGGGGACAGGGGGGCCCACTCTGGGGCCAACGTCCTGACTTTC.